Sequencing of this T cell receptor (beta chain) was carried out in a study of long-term antiretroviral therapy in people with HIV. Study at large: It was about a decade after the earliest samples that the 2015 immediate-ART recommendation appeared. Findings of the study overall: Diversity measured after ART increased yet remained under transplant donor controls.

It was version v3.0 of the immunoSEQ assay that was run at survey level. Assay used: immunoSEQ multiplex PCR; TCRdb lists only in-frame clones, some missing. The sample records about 39,000 clones, more than 70% being singletons. This CDR3 has 15 amino acids. The V end was cut by 3 bases, the J end by 8 bases, with 19 bases between. Germline CDR1 reads MGHDK; CDR2 reads SYGVNS. This clone was counted only a few times. Antigen unknown. The chain employs TRBV25-1 and TRBJ1-2; the D is unclear. The clonotype originates from a woman aged 45-65 years with HIV. This material consisted of unsorted PBMCs, taken 3.1 years after starting antiretroviral therapy. DNA of the CDR3: TGTGCCAGCAGTGACGATTTGGGCACTGCTGTCGGCTACACCTTC. This sequence encodes CASSDDLGTAVGYTF.